This T cell receptor beta chain was profiled in a study of blood T cell repertoires in COVID-19 (dated by TCRdb to 2020 to 2021). Study-level background: Samples covering the acute and convalescent phases of COVID-19 were provided by collaborators in the United States, Italy and Spain. Where HLA class I and class II types were available, the types were taken from metadata supplied by the sample provider, not from assay-based typing. The samples were drawn from the first 160 participants of the ongoing ImmuneRACE study and from some 1,300 subjects provided by 6 global collaborators. The dataset comprised deeply sampled blood TCRbeta repertoires from subjects exposed to, actively infected with, or recovered from COVID-19. The prospective study material was composed of cDNA or gDNA derived from T cells, B-cell-depleted T cells, or PBMCs. A freely available public database, intended as a resource for researchers studying the immune response to SARS-CoV-2, is where the repertoires were released. Sample metadata almost always included a de-identified subject ID, COVID-19 status, age in years and sex. Overall results and qualifications from the work: The amount of clinical and demographic metadata varied by source and participant and was provided uncurated.

The immunoSEQ Assay, a bias-controlled multiplex PCR, was used to amplify TCRbeta CDR3 regions from genomic DNA. Per the source publication's procedure: The number of nucleated cells in each sample was estimated from the amplification of reference gene primers within the assay. Sequence reads were collapsed and filtered to measure the absolute abundance of every unique TCRbeta CDR3 rearrangement. For each sample, productive Simpson clonality was calculated as the square root of Simpson's diversity index over productive rearrangements. The table was pulled from immuneACCESS by TCRdb, which kept in-frame rearrangements only. Such tables lose some clones; where checked, under half of the loss comes from unresolved V genes, and the rest has no known cause. Clonal size and the V and J genes are those of that table, whereas D and trimming came from the DNA. This sample comprises approximately 69,000 clones, nearly 85% of them detected only once. 1.8% of the sample lies in the top ten.

Each collaborating institution followed its own protocols to collect whole blood in K2EDTA tubes. For TCRbeta analysis, collaborators shipped samples as frozen whole blood, isolated PBMCs, or DNA extracted from either of those sample types. This clone has only a few counts. The antigen it binds to is not known. The sample holds no much larger clone one base away, and base qualities are not on file. V is pared back by 1 base and J by 5 bases, with 11 bases lying between the germline termini. CDR1 and CDR2 were assigned from the germline V gene (reference sequence) as LGHDT and YNNKEL. Inclusive of the bounding cysteine and phenylalanine, the CDR3 is 14 residues long. CDR3 DNA only is kept here, 42 bases in frame from base 1.

The TCR sequence derives from a woman in her sixties with acute or convalescent COVID-19. The material sequenced was peripheral blood. The rearranged chain carries TRBV3-1 (or the pseudogene TRBV3-2) and TRBJ1-1; TRBD1 is a possible D gene, resting on 5 matching bases. For the CDR3, the sequence is CASSQGRVRTEAFF. The DNA sequence is given as TGTGCCAGCAGCCAAGGCAGGGTGAGAACTGAAGCTTTCTTT.